This T cell receptor beta chain derives from a study of metastatic and nonmetastatic thyroid tumors. At the level of the study: The authors compared repertoires across blood and tumor or nodule tissue from malignant and benign thyroid patients.

Overall study findings and caveats: Compared with benign nodules, malignant thyroid tumors were reported to have significantly higher TCR beta diversity in both blood and tumor.

Authors' data handling: Between-group CDR3 differences, defined by clinicopathological status, yielded a distant-metastasis classifier for papillary thyroid cancer. TCRdb reanalyzed the PCR reads via MiXCR. None of the V and J calls come from the authors' own analysis; TCRdb made them. The data show some 25,000 clones, 22% seen once. This clone occurred many times. The antigen is not known. The entire patient cohort was treatment-naive prior to thyroid surgery. Trimming took off 3 bases at V and 3 bases at J, with 9 bases between the two ends. The CDR3 runs to 14 residues. CDR1 SNHLY and CDR2 FYNNEI come from the germline V gene.

The sequencing sample was made of blood. The V call is TRBV2, the J call TRBJ1-5; D ambiguous. This receptor was identified in a female donor with papillary thyroid cancer or a benign thyroid nodule (not recorded which). Some clones in this sample may be carry-over from other donors' samples. CDR3 region: CASSEISVNQPQHF. The CDR3 coding sequence is TGTGCCAGCAGTGAGATCAGTGTCAATCAGCCCCAGCATTTT.